A single sample gave rise to the 26 T cell receptor beta chains below, sequenced in a study of PD-1 blockade in classical Hodgkin lymphoma. Relapse after autologous stem cell transplantation occurred in every patient, and brentuximab vedotin exposure varied. TCRdb's copy holds only in-frame clones and misses some; the assay was immunoSEQ multiplex PCR. The data hold 60,000 to 65,000 clones, with approximately 89% observed a single time. Source: peripheral blood mononuclear cells (PBMCs), taken at baseline. The source of these receptors is a human donor with classical Hodgkin lymphoma.

The genes are TRBV18 and TRBJ1-1; D gene ambiguous. Trimming left V 4 bases short and J 4 bases short, with 13 bases between. From germline, CDR1 is KGHSH and CDR2 LQKENI. The CDR3 is made up of 14 amino acids. The CDR3 bases are TGTGCCAGCTCACGGTCGGGGAAGGCCACTGAAGCTTTCTTT. It is translated as CASSRSGKATEAFF.

The chain employs TRBV7-3 and TRBJ2-5; 8 bases line up with TRBD1. V lost 3 bases to trimming and J lost 6 bases; unmatched junction nucleotides: 3. Germline CDR1 reads SGHTA; CDR2 reads FQGTGA. The CDR3 consists of 13 residues. The chain's CDR3 is CASSLHRGKTQYF. The CDR3 DNA follows: TGTGCCAGCAGCTTGCACAGGGGGAAGACCCAGTACTTC.

This chain uses TRBV18 with TRBJ2-6; possibly TRBD2 for D (5 bases). Trimming pared 2 bases from V and 4 bases from J, leaving 21 bases between. Germline V gives CDR1 KGHSH, CDR2 LQKENI. There are 19 residues in the CDR3. The DNA of the CDR3 is TGTGCCAGCTCACCAAACCCGGGGAACCAAGGTGGAGGGGCCAACGTCCTGACTTTC. Translation gives CASSPNPGNQGGGANVLTF.

CDR3 region: CASSLGGQILSYEQYF. In DNA form, the CDR3 reads TGCGCCAGCAGCCTGGGTGGGCAGATTCTTTCCTACGAGCAGTACTTC. This chain connects TRBV5-1 to TRBJ2-7; the D is unclear. This CDR3 region has 16 residues. Germline lookup yields CDR1 SGHRS and CDR2 YFSETQ. The V gene lost 4 bases and the J gene lost 1 base, with 18 bases spanning the gap.

This chain joins TRBV7-2 and TRBJ1-3; tentative D call: TRBD1 (6 bases). Between the trimmed V and J ends, which lost 2 bases and 4 bases, there was a span of 12 bases. This CDR3 has 15 amino acids. Per the germline V gene, CDR1 is SGHTA and CDR2 is FQGNSA. The CDR3 is CASSLRTGNGNTIYF. CDR3 DNA: TGTGCCAGCAGCTTAAGAACAGGGAACGGAAACACCATATATTTT.

This clone was seen a single time. This chain uses TRBV6-1 with TRBJ1-6; D unresolved. V was cut by 3 bases and J by 7 bases, with 13 bases left in between. The germline CDR1 and CDR2 sequences are MNHNS and SASEGT. This CDR3 comprises 15 residues. The CDR3 DNA sequence: TGTGCCAGCAGTGACTGGGCAGCCCTAAATTCACCCCTCCACTTT. Encoded protein: CASSDWAALNSPLHF.

This clone was seen only a few times. The CDR3 DNA is TGTGCCAGCAGTTACGGGACAGGGATCTATGAGCAGTTCTTC. Protein sequence: CASSYGTGIYEQFF. The chain couples TRBV6-5 to TRBJ2-1, with TRBD1 matching 9 bases. Germline lookup yields CDR1 MNHEY and CDR2 SVGAGI. The CDR3 extends over 14 amino acids. Losses at the gene ends were 2 bases for V and 8 bases for J; bases not matched to a gene: 4.

The rearrangement links TRBV19 to TRBJ2-3; D not certain. Germline CDR1 and CDR2: LNHDA and SQIVND (reference sequence). The CDR3 has 13 amino acids. V dropped 0 bases and J dropped 3 bases, with 4 bases sitting between them. CDR3 region: CASSIEGTDTQYF. The CDR3 coding sequence is TGTGCCAGTAGTATAGAAGGTACAGATACGCAGTATTTT.

The chain carries TRBV27 and TRBJ2-7; 9 nucleotides match TRBD1. Trimming at V came to 2 bases and at J to 2 bases, leaving 4 bases not matched to a gene. This CDR3 comprises 15 residues. Germline V lookup: CDR1 MNHEY, CDR2 SMNVEV (reference sequence). CDR3 protein: CASSLGQGTPYEQYF. DNA of the CDR3: TGTGCCAGCAGTTTAGGACAGGGGACCCCCTACGAGCAGTACTTC.

This clone was detected once. The chain uses TRBV9 and TRBJ2-5; 7 bases align to TRBD2. The CDR3 loop spans 14 amino acids. CDR1 and CDR2 (germline): SGDLS, YYNGEE. Trimming cost V 3 bases and J 5 bases; bases outside gene matches: 7. This CDR3 reads CASSEGTIRETQYF. Written as DNA, the CDR3 is TGTGCCAGCAGCGAGGGGACTATCAGGGAGACCCAGTACTTC.

V and J are TRBV6-1 and TRBJ1-2, with TRBD1 matching over 9 bases. CDR1 MNHNS and CDR2 SASEGT come from the germline V gene. This CDR3 is built from 14 residues. Losses at the gene ends were 2 bases for V and 8 bases for J; bases not matched to a gene: 6. CDR3 DNA: TGTGCCAGCAGTGAATTGGACAGGGGCAAAGGCTACACCTTC. It yields the protein CASSELDRGKGYTF.

The chain links TRBV9 to TRBJ1-1; D gene ambiguous. Germline values: CDR1 SGDLS, CDR2 YYNGEE. The CDR3 extends over 13 amino acids. With 1 base removed from V and 3 bases from J, the gap between germline ends came to 7 bases. The CDR3 nucleotides are TGTGCCAGCAGCGTATCACGGGACACTGAAGCTTTCTTT. Amino acids: CASSVSRDTEAFF.

This chain connects TRBV6-5 to TRBJ1-4, with D tentatively TRBD1 (6 bases). V was pared by 6 bases and J by 5 bases, with 13 bases between. Germline assignment: CDR1 MNHEY and CDR2 SVGAGI. The CDR3 is 14 residues long. The CDR3 sequence: CASSRGGRNEKLFF. The CDR3 region has the DNA TGTGCCAGCAGCCGCGGGGGCCGAAATGAAAAACTGTTTTTT.

This sequence joins TRBV19 and TRBJ2-1, with 7 bases that match TRBD1. Germline-derived CDR1 and CDR2 are LNHDA and SQIVND (reference sequence). Trimming cost V 4 bases and J 0 bases; bases outside gene matches: 3. The CDR3 spans 15 residues. CDR3 amino acids: CASSTTGSSYNEQFF. The DNA for the CDR3 is TGTGCCAGTAGTACGACAGGGAGCTCCTACAATGAGCAGTTCTTC.

This clone was counted only a few times. This sequence joins TRBV19 and TRBJ2-7; 13 bases agree with TRBD2. V lost 5 bases to trimming and J lost 1 base; unmatched junction nucleotides: 5. Germline assignment: CDR1 LNHDA and CDR2 SQIVND (reference sequence). The CDR3 sequence is 16 residues long. The CDR3 sequence is CASSQRTSGGSYEQYF. The CDR3 DNA follows: TGTGCCAGTAGTCAAAGGACTAGCGGGGGTTCCTACGAGCAGTACTTC.

The gene calls are TRBV7-8 and TRBJ2-4; D not resolved. Germline-derived CDR1 and CDR2 are SGHVS and FQNEAQ. This CDR3 is 18 amino acids long. Trimming took off 5 bases at V and 0 bases at J, with 20 bases between the two ends. The CDR3 sequence is CASSLTRVGGIAKNIQYF. The CDR3 DNA follows: TGTGCCAGCAGCCTTACCCGCGTTGGTGGTATAGCCAAAAACATTCAGTACTTC.

This chain links TRBV6-5 with TRBJ1-2, with D hard to call. Germline V CDR1 and CDR2: MNHEY, SVGAGI. The germline V and J ends were trimmed by 3 bases and 1 base, with 6 bases remaining between them. This CDR3 spans 13 amino acids. For the CDR3, the DNA is TGTGCCAGCAGTTATTATCATAACTATGGCTACACCTTC. It yields the protein CASSYYHNYGYTF.

The chain combines TRBV11-2 with TRBJ2-2; D unclear. Trimming left V 0 bases short and J 0 bases short, with 5 bases between. Germline V CDR1 and CDR2: SGHAT, FQNNGV. CDR3 length equals 15 residues. CDR3 residues: CASSLDRPNTGELFF. In DNA form, the CDR3 reads TGTGCCAGCAGCTTAGACAGGCCGAACACCGGGGAGCTGTTTTTT.

V and J are TRBV28 and TRBJ1-1; D not resolved. The germline CDR1 and CDR2 sequences are MDHEN and SYDVKM. V lost 3 bases and J lost 0, with 14 bases in between. This CDR3 has 16 residues. CDR3 nucleotides: TGTGCCAGCAGTTTCTATCTAACGGCCTTGAACACTGAAGCTTTCTTT. Translating it yields CASSFYLTALNTEAFF. The full variable domain, its missing parts supplied by reference TRBV28 and TRBJ1-1, is DVKVTQSSRYLVKRTGEKVFLECVQDMDHENMFWYRQDPGLGLRLIYFSYDVKMKEKGDIPEGYSVSREKKERFSLILESASTNQTSMYLCASSFYLTALNTEAFFGQGTRLTVV.

Concerning this clone: Other DNA sequences in the same sample also yield this CDR3. V gene TRBV18 combines with J gene TRBJ1-1; D may be TRBD1 (5 bases). CDR3 length: 17 residues. Looked up from germline, CDR1 is KGHSH and CDR2 is LQKENI. Trimming took off 3 bases at V and 1 base at J, with 18 bases between the two ends. This CDR3 is CASSPEGTGQSNTEAFF. The CDR3 nucleotides read TGTGCCAGCTCACCGGAGGGGACGGGGCAATCGAACACTGAAGCTTTCTTT.

The V gene is TRBV6-6, the J gene TRBJ2-5; 7 nucleotides align to TRBD1. Germline CDR1 and CDR2: MNHNY and SVGAGI (reference sequence). J gave up 3 bases and V 8 bases, and 3 bases lay outside the gene matches. The CDR3 length is 12 residues. The DNA of the CDR3 is TGTGCCAGCCGAGACAGGGAAGAGACCCAGTACTTC. Protein: CASRDREETQYF.

The chain joins TRBV30 to TRBJ2-7; TRBD1 matches 9 bases. Germline trimming cut 3 bases from V and 5 bases from J; bases unmatched to any gene: 8. Germline V gene data show CDR1 as GTSNPN and CDR2 as SVGIG (reference sequence). The CDR3 covers 14 residues. DNA of the CDR3: TGTGCCTGGAGGCTCGGGACAGGGCGGAACGAGCAGTACTTC. This codes for CAWRLGTGRNEQYF.

V gene TRBV7-2 combines with J gene TRBJ2-7; D is unclear. Trimming took 4 bases from V and 5 from J, leaving 15 bases between them. CDR3 length: 14 residues. Germline V lookup: CDR1 SGHTA, CDR2 FQGNSA. The CDR3 DNA is TGTGCCAGCAGCTGGCTGGGGATAACTCACGAGCAGTACTTC. Translation: CASSWLGITHEQYF.

V usage is TRBV10-3 and J usage is TRBJ2-7, with 10 positions matching TRBD2. Germline V gene data show CDR1 as ENHRY and CDR2 as SYGVKD. This CDR3 has 16 amino acids. The ends lost 3 bases at V and 0 bases at J; junction bases unmatched: 5. In DNA form, the CDR3 reads TGTGCCATCAGTGACGGGACTAGCGCCGACTCCTACGAGCAGTACTTC. Translation: CAISDGTSADSYEQYF.

The chain is built from TRBV7-2 and TRBJ2-1; TRBD2 matches 11 bases. V dropped 1 base and J dropped 4; count of bases not matched to a gene: 3. The CDR3 is made up of 16 amino acids. Germline loops: CDR1 SGHTA, CDR2 FQGNSA. Here the CDR3 DNA reads TGTGCCAGCAGCTTAGAGGGGACTAGCGGATACAATGAGCAGTTCTTC. It translates to CASSLEGTSGYNEQFF.

In this sample, this clone turned up a few times. This chain uses TRBV2 with TRBJ2-5, with 7 nucleotides matching TRBD1. V lost 3 bases, J lost 1 base, and 5 bases stayed unmatched. This CDR3 contains 15 residues. Per germline, CDR1 SNHLY and CDR2 FYNNEI. In DNA, the CDR3 is TGTGCCAGCAGTGAGTGGGACAGCACCCAAGAGACCCAGTACTTC. It is translated as CASSEWDSTQETQYF.